This entry lists 17 T cell receptor beta chains sequenced from one sample in a study of identical twins. One entry per CDR3 protein results from TCRdb running MiXCR on the 5' RACE reads. The sample comprises about 470,000 distinct CDR3 sequences, 20% to 25% of which are singletons, and 2.9% rests with the top ten. The same sample was also used in a study of T cells expressing NK-cell markers.

Source material: CD4+ T cells sorted from blood. These receptors originate from a woman between 18 and 29 years old in good health.

The chain links TRBV18 to TRBJ1-2, with TRBD1 as a possible D gene (5 bases). Trimming removed 1 base at V and 0 bases at J, with 6 bases between. The CDR3 runs 14 residues. CDR1 is KGHSH, CDR2 LQKENI, per germline. CDR3 protein: CASSPRGSNYGYTF. CDR3 nucleotide sequence: TGTGCCAGCTCACCACGGGGGTCTAACTATGGCTACACCTTC.

The genes are TRBV11-3 and TRBJ2-1; 10 nucleotides line up with TRBD2. The CDR3 contains 16 residues. CDR1 and CDR2 from the germline V gene are SGHNT and YENEEA. V lost 5 bases, J lost 5 bases, and 9 bases stayed unmatched. CDR3 loop: CASSPATSGTNNEQFF. The CDR3, as DNA: TGTGCCAGCAGCCCGGCCACTAGCGGGACTAACAATGAGCAGTTCTTC.

Only a few counts were recorded for this clonotype. The J gene is TRBJ1-2, the V gene TRBV5-1; D is uncertain. CDR3 length equals 14 residues. Germline loops: CDR1 SGHRS, CDR2 YFSETQ. V shed 4 bases and J shed 2 bases, with 12 bases lying between them. The chain's CDR3 is CASSPGGPNYGYTF. The DNA for the CDR3 is TGCGCCAGCAGCCCCGGCGGGCCCAACTATGGCTACACCTTC. Full variable domain (outside the CDR3, taken from reference TRBV5-1 and TRBJ1-2): KAGVTQTPRYLIKTRGQQVTLSCSPISGHRSVSWYQQTPGQGLQFLFEYFSETQRNKGNFPGRFSGRQFSNSRSEMNVSTLELGDSALYLCASSPGGPNYGYTFGSGTRLTVV.

In DNA, the CDR3 is TGTGCCAGCTCACCCCTAAGAAGCGACCGGGGCGATACGCAGTATTTT. This translates into CASSPLRSDRGDTQYF. This rearrangement joins TRBV18 to TRBJ2-3, with D tentatively TRBD1 or TRBD2 (5 bases each). The V end lost 3 bases, the J end lost 6 bases, and 19 bases lay between the germline ends. In germline, CDR1 is KGHSH, CDR2 LQKENI. The CDR3 is 16 residues long.

The chain employs TRBV5-1 and TRBJ2-5, with 9 bases aligning to TRBD2. CDR1 and CDR2 from the germline V gene are SGHRS and YFSETQ. CDR3 length: 14 residues. V was pared by 4 bases and J by 2 bases, with 3 bases of the junction left unmatched. The CDR3 coding sequence is TGCGCCAGCAGCGCGGGGGGGGCTCAAGAGACCCAGTACTTC. Residues: CASSAGGAQETQYF.

The chain combines TRBV12-3 or TRBV12-4 with TRBJ2-3, with TRBD1 matching 11 bases. The V gene end was trimmed by 6 bases and the J gene end by 3 bases; junction bases not matched to a gene: 8. This CDR3 contains 16 residues. The CDR3 spells CASSLPRDRGTDTQYF. The CDR3 DNA sequence: TGTGCCAGCAGCCTCCCCCGGGACAGGGGGACAGATACGCAGTATTTT.

The gene calls are TRBV6-4 and TRBJ2-1; 7 bases fit TRBD2. The V segment lost 4 bases and the J segment 0 bases; nucleotides outside the gene matches: 18. The CDR3 runs to 20 residues. Germline V gene sequence: CDR1 MRHNA, CDR2 SNTAGT. The CDR3 DNA sequence: TGTGCCAGCAGTGGCTTCGAGAGTAGCGGGCGTCCTAGCTCCTACAATGAGCAGTTCTTC. Protein sequence: CASSGFESSGRPSSYNEQFF.

This rearrangement joins TRBV20-1 to TRBJ2-3, with no clear D. V was trimmed by 4 bases and J by 1 base, leaving 9 bases between them. Per the germline V gene, CDR1 is DFQATT and CDR2 is SNEGSKA (reference sequence). This CDR3 contains 13 residues. This chain's CDR3 is CSATGLRTDTQYF. As DNA, the CDR3 is TGCAGTGCTACGGGCCTACGCACAGATACGCAGTATTTT.

Only a few counts were recorded for this clonotype. V and J are TRBV3-1 and TRBJ1-2, with D possibly matching TRBD1 (5 bases). Trimming removed 1 base from V and 2 bases from J, with 11 bases in between. The germline CDR1 and CDR2 sequences are LGHDT and YNNKEL (reference sequence). The CDR3 loop spans 15 amino acids. This chain's CDR3 is CASSQGKGLNYGYTF. DNA of the CDR3: TGTGCCAGCAGCCAAGGAAAGGGGTTGAACTATGGCTACACCTTC.

The chain carries TRBV5-6 and TRBJ1-6; 7 bases are shared with TRBD1. Germline V CDR1 and CDR2: SGHDT, YYEEEE. With V trimmed by 1 base and J by 6 bases, 1 base remained unmatched. The CDR3 runs to 14 residues. DNA of the CDR3: TGTGCCAGCAGCTTGACAGGGGCTAATTCACCCCTCCACTTT. This codes for CASSLTGANSPLHF.

The chain employs TRBV5-1 and TRBJ2-7, with D perhaps matching TRBD2 (6 bases). V lost 7 bases and J 5 bases, leaving 16 bases between the germline ends. This CDR3 is built from 13 residues. Germline-derived CDR1 and CDR2 are SGHRS and YFSETQ. The CDR3 sequence: CASAAGPGNEQYF. In DNA, the CDR3 is TGCGCCAGCGCCGCGGGGCCGGGGAACGAGCAGTACTTC. Full variable domain (remainder filled in from reference TRBV5-1 and TRBJ2-7): KAGVTQTPRYLIKTRGQQVTLSCSPISGHRSVSWYQQTPGQGLQFLFEYFSETQRNKGNFPGRFSGRQFSNSRSEMNVSTLELGDSALYLCASAAGPGNEQYFGPGTRLTVT.

J is TRBJ2-7 and V is TRBV5-1; 10 bases agree with TRBD2. CDR3 length: 15 residues. Germline CDR1 SGHRS, CDR2 YFSETQ. The ends lost 0 bases at V and 6 bases at J; junction bases unmatched: 6. The CDR3 spells CASSLAGGLALEQYF. The CDR3 nucleotides are TGCGCCAGCAGCTTGGCCGGGGGACTAGCGCTCGAGCAGTACTTC.

The table lists this clonotype with a few counts. The chain employs TRBV20-1 and TRBJ1-1; D is uncertain. V lost 0 bases and J 0 bases, leaving 5 bases between the germline ends. Germline V gene sequence: CDR1 DFQATT, CDR2 SNEGSKA (reference sequence). CDR3 length equals 13 residues. The CDR3 DNA reads TGCAGTGCTAGAGACGCGGTGAACACTGAAGCTTTCTTT. This translates into CSARDAVNTEAFF.

The table lists this clonotype with many counts. This chain links TRBV12-3 or TRBV12-4 with TRBJ2-3; 7 nucleotides align to TRBD2. The CDR3 covers 15 residues. V was clipped by 3 bases and J by 0 bases; unmatched bases: 3. The CDR3 protein is CASSFTSDSTDTQYF. CDR3 sequence (DNA): TGTGCCAGCAGTTTTACTAGCGATAGCACAGATACGCAGTATTTT.

This clonotype appeared a few times. The chain recombines TRBV5-6 with TRBJ2-7, with TRBD2 identical over 13 bases. The ends lost 2 bases at V and 3 bases at J; junction bases unmatched: 2. Germline CDR1 and CDR2: SGHDT and YYEEEE. The CDR3 sequence is 15 residues long. Here the CDR3 reads CASSFTSGGGYEQYF. Written as DNA, the CDR3 is TGTGCCAGCAGCTTTACTAGCGGGGGGGGCTACGAGCAGTACTTC. The whole variable domain, filled in from reference TRBV5-6 and TRBJ2-7, reads DAGVTQSPTHLIKTRGQQVTLRCSPKSGHDTVSWYQQALGQGPQFIFQYYEEEERQRGNFPDRFSGHQFPNYSSELNVNALLLGDSALYLCASSFTSGGGYEQYFGPGTRLTVT.

This clonotype has only a few counts. The J gene is TRBJ2-7, the V gene TRBV12-3 or TRBV12-4; D is perhaps TRBD2 (6 bases). Trimming left V 4 bases short and J 9 bases short, with 13 bases between. The CDR3 is made up of 12 amino acids. In DNA form, the CDR3 reads TGTGCCAGCAGTTATCGGGACTCATGGCAGTACTTC. It is translated as CASSYRDSWQYF.

The chain joins TRBV18 to TRBJ2-5, with D uncertain. Trimming took 4 bases from V and 4 from J, leaving 7 bases between them. The CDR3 contains 12 residues. Germline V gene sequence: CDR1 KGHSH, CDR2 LQKENI. The CDR3 sequence: CASSRPGETQYF. The CDR3 DNA sequence: TGTGCCAGCTCACGCCCAGGAGAGACCCAGTACTTC.